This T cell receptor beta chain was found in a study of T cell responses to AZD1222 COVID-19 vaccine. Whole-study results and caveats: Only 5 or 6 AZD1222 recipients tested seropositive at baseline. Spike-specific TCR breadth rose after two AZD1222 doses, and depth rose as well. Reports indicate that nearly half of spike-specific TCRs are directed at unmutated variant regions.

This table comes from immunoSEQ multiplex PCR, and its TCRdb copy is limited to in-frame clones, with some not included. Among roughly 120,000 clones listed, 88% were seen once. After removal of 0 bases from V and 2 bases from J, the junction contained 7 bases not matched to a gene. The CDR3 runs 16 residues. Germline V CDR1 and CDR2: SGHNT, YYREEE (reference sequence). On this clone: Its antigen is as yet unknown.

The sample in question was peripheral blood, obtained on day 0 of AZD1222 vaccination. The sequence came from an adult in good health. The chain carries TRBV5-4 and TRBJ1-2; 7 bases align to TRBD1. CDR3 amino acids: CASSLAAGGANYGYTF. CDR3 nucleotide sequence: TGTGCCAGCAGCTTGGCCGCAGGGGGAGCAAACTATGGCTACACCTTC.